Sequencing of this T cell receptor (beta chain) was carried out in a study of blood T cell repertoires in COVID-19. Study overall: Donors in the United States, Italy and Spain gave samples during acute or convalescent COVID-19. From T cells, B-cell-depleted T cells, or PBMCs came the material, which was cDNA or gDNA.

Per the study methods: Amplification from reference gene primers served as the basis for estimated nucleated cell counts. TCRdb's copy holds only in-frame clones and misses some; the assay was immunoSEQ multiplex PCR. V, J and clone size were drawn from that table, and D and trimming were deduced from the DNA. The sample gives a few hundred thousand clones, about four fifths of which show up once; around 2% is in the top ten. Germline CDR1 SGHRS, CDR2 YFSETQ. The trim removed 0 bases at V and 1 base at J, leaving 4 bases unmatched. The CDR3 covers 16 residues. This receptor was taken from a woman aged 55-70 years with acute or convalescent COVID-19. V is TRBV5-1 and J is TRBJ2-1; 7 bases are a match to TRBD2. Sequencing was carried out using peripheral blood. The CDR3 is CASSLESSGSYNEQFF. The CDR3 bases are TGCGCCAGCAGCTTGGAATCTAGCGGTTCCTACAATGAGCAGTTCTTC.